This T cell receptor (beta chain) was documented in a study of molecular identifiers for immune sequencing clone quantification. Study context: Replicate experiments divided RNA from around 20,000 or 100,000 naive CD8 cells into five parts and sequenced four. Study-level results: Because of identical TCR molecules sharing a barcode, sizes of highly expanded clones could be underestimated.

The CDR3 runs 15 residues. Germline assignment: CDR1 MDHEN and CDR2 SYDVKM. Trimming shortened V by 2 bases and J by 3 bases, and 12 bases separated the two germline ends. Sorting defined naive CD8 T cells as CD8+CD4-CCR7+CD45RA+. This clonotype was found many times. Antigen unknown. Using its own MiXCR run on the PCR reads, TCRdb lists one record per CDR3 protein. The data contain under 350,000 distinct CDR3 sequences, 24% of them singletons. The source of this sequence is a human donor in good health. Some libraries in this study had Jurkat cell RNA spiked in. The rearrangement uses TRBV28 and TRBJ2-3, with D tentatively TRBD2 (5 bases). Sequencing input: naive CD8+ T cells from blood, with Jurkat cell RNA spiked in. The subset denotes: FACS-sorted CD8+CD4-CCR7+CD45RA+ naive T cells. The CDR3 loop reads CASSLTGSGTDTQYF. The CDR3 DNA reads as TGTGCCAGCAGTTTAACGGGGAGTGGTACAGATACGCAGTATTTT.